Following are 2 T cell receptor beta chains from one sample sequenced in a study of blood T cell repertoires in COVID-19. TCRdb's copy holds only in-frame clones and misses some; the assay was immunoSEQ multiplex PCR. In the table there are under 250,000 clones, under 90% of which are singletons. Sequenced: peripheral blood. All receptors come from a man in his sixties who had recovered from COVID-19.

The genes are TRBV10-1 and TRBJ2-2; the match to TRBD1 covers 9 bases. The CDR3 runs 14 residues. The germline CDR1 and CDR2 sequences are WNHNN and SYGVQD (reference sequence). Germline trimming cut 11 bases from V and 5 bases from J; bases unmatched to any gene: 9. The CDR3 spells CAGGDRGWTGELFF. The CDR3 coding sequence is TGCGCCGGGGGCGACAGGGGGTGGACCGGGGAGCTGTTTTTT.

The genes are TRBV18 and TRBJ1-5, with D uncertain. Germline values: CDR1 KGHSH, CDR2 LQKENI. Between the trimmed V and J ends, which lost 6 bases and 5 bases, there was a span of 17 bases. The CDR3 has 15 amino acids. CDR3 sequence: CASSQATAGDQPQHF. CDR3 nucleotide sequence: TGTGCCAGCTCCCAGGCCACAGCCGGTGATCAGCCCCAGCATTTT.